A selection of T cell receptor beta chains follows, all from one sample in a study of blood T cell repertoires in COVID-19. Generated by immunoSEQ multiplex PCR, the TCRdb table keeps only in-frame clones and is missing some. The repertoire holds a few hundred thousand clones, with 85% to 90% as singletons. Sequenced: peripheral blood. The receptors stem from a middle-aged man with acute or convalescent COVID-19. Each CDR3 is given with its conserved first and last residue. The order of the fields is CDR3 DNA, CDR3 protein, D gene, J gene, clone size, V gene. A D gene is named only where the DNA matches it firmly. The listing skips clone size in some rows; elsewhere it reads once, few, many or a size class.

cdr3_nt: TGTGCCAGCTCACCAAGGACAGGGGGCGGGAATGCCGGGTACGAGCAGTACTTC; cdr3_aa: CASSPRTGGGNAGYEQYF; d_call: TRBD1; j_call: TRBJ2-7; clone_size: .; v_call: TRBV18
cdr3_nt: TGTGCCAGTAGTATAGGAAACAGAGCTGGTGGTGAAAAACTGTTTTTT; cdr3_aa: CASSIGNRAGGEKLFF; d_call: .; j_call: TRBJ1-4; clone_size: few; v_call: TRBV19
cdr3_nt: TGCGCCAGCAGCATGACCAGGGGAGAGTCTGGAAACACCATATATTTT; cdr3_aa: CASSMTRGESGNTIYF; d_call: .; j_call: TRBJ1-3; clone_size: .; v_call: TRBV5-1
cdr3_nt: TGTGCCAGCGGTAAGGCGGAAGAGACCCAGTACTTC; cdr3_aa: CASGKAEETQYF; d_call: .; j_call: TRBJ2-5; clone_size: .; v_call: TRBV2
cdr3_nt: TGTGCCATACAGGGGGCTGGCACCGGGGAGCTGTTTTTT; cdr3_aa: CAIQGAGTGELFF; d_call: TRBD1; j_call: TRBJ2-2; clone_size: .; v_call: TRBV19
cdr3_nt: TGTGCCAGTAAGAGCTCCTATAATTCACCCCTCCACTTT; cdr3_aa: CASKSSYNSPLHF; d_call: .; j_call: TRBJ1-6; clone_size: .; v_call: TRBV27
cdr3_nt: TGTGCCAGCAGTGAACTCAGGGGGCGATCCTACGAGCAGTACTTC; cdr3_aa: CASSELRGRSYEQYF; d_call: TRBD1; j_call: TRBJ2-7; clone_size: .; v_call: TRBV6-1
cdr3_nt: TGTGCCAGCAGCTCCCTGGGCGCATCGAACACTGAAGCTTTCTTT; cdr3_aa: CASSSLGASNTEAFF; d_call: .; j_call: TRBJ1-1; clone_size: .; v_call: TRBV7-9
cdr3_nt: TGTGCCAGCAGCTACGGAGGTCGGGGAGGAACTGAAGCTTTCTTT; cdr3_aa: CASSYGGRGGTEAFF; d_call: .; j_call: TRBJ1-1; clone_size: .; v_call: TRBV7-9
cdr3_nt: TGCGCCAGCAGCCCCCCCGCCGGGGACACAGGCTACACCTTC; cdr3_aa: CASSPPAGDTGYTF; d_call: .; j_call: TRBJ1-2; clone_size: .; v_call: TRBV5-1
cdr3_nt: TGTGCCAGCAGCTTATTACCGGGACAGGGGCCCCACGAGCAGTACTTC; cdr3_aa: CASSLLPGQGPHEQYF; d_call: TRBD1; j_call: TRBJ2-7; clone_size: .; v_call: TRBV7-7
cdr3_nt: TGTGCCAGCAGCTTATCCGCAGGGGGTATCGGTGAGCAGTTCTTC; cdr3_aa: CASSLSAGGIGEQFF; d_call: TRBD1; j_call: TRBJ2-1; clone_size: .; v_call: TRBV11-3
cdr3_nt: TGTGCCAGCAGTGAACCGGGACAGGGGAGCGATGAGCAGTTCTTC; cdr3_aa: CASSEPGQGSDEQFF; d_call: TRBD1; j_call: TRBJ2-1; clone_size: .; v_call: TRBV6-1
cdr3_nt: TGTGCCAGCAGTCCCCAGGGCAATTCACCCCTCCACTTT; cdr3_aa: CASSPQGNSPLHF; d_call: .; j_call: TRBJ1-6; clone_size: .; v_call: TRBV28
cdr3_nt: TGCGCCAGTACTGACAGGGCCGGGAACACTGAAGCTTTCTTT; cdr3_aa: CASTDRAGNTEAFF; d_call: TRBD1; j_call: TRBJ1-1; clone_size: .; v_call: TRBV5-1
cdr3_nt: TGTGCCAGCAGTTTGACAGGGGGTCAGCCCCAGCATTTT; cdr3_aa: CASSLTGGQPQHF; d_call: TRBD1; j_call: TRBJ1-5; clone_size: .; v_call: TRBV6-5
cdr3_nt: TGTGCCAGCAGCTTGAGAGCAGGTGGTATAGATACGCAGTATTTT; cdr3_aa: CASSLRAGGIDTQYF; d_call: .; j_call: TRBJ2-3; clone_size: .; v_call: TRBV5-6
cdr3_nt: TGTGCCAGCAGCCGACGGGCTAGCGGGGGTGACATTTCAGACAATGAGCAGTTCTTC; cdr3_aa: CASSRRASGGDISDNEQFF; d_call: TRBD2; j_call: TRBJ2-1; clone_size: .; v_call: TRBV5-8
cdr3_nt: TGTGCCAGCAGTTATAAGGCGGGGAGCTCCTACGAGCAGTACTTC; cdr3_aa: CASSYKAGSSYEQYF; d_call: .; j_call: TRBJ2-7; clone_size: .; v_call: TRBV6-5
cdr3_nt: TGTGCCAGCAGAGGACCCAGGGGGCTCAACTATGGCTACACCTTC; cdr3_aa: CASRGPRGLNYGYTF; d_call: TRBD1; j_call: TRBJ1-2; clone_size: few; v_call: TRBV27
cdr3_nt: TGTGCCAGCAGCTCCCGGGACATGGACTACGAGCAGTACTTC; cdr3_aa: CASSSRDMDYEQYF; d_call: .; j_call: TRBJ2-7; clone_size: .; v_call: TRBV5-5
cdr3_nt: TGCGCCAGCAGCGTCCTCGGGTCCTACAATGAGCAGTTCTTC; cdr3_aa: CASSVLGSYNEQFF; d_call: .; j_call: TRBJ2-1; clone_size: .; v_call: TRBV5-1
cdr3_nt: TGTGCCAGCAGTGAATATGAAGAAGAGGTACGGGGCTACACCTTC; cdr3_aa: CASSEYEEEVRGYTF; d_call: .; j_call: TRBJ1-2; clone_size: .; v_call: TRBV25-1
cdr3_nt: TGTGCCAGCAGTTCAGAATATAATTCACCCCTCCACTTT; cdr3_aa: CASSSEYNSPLHF; d_call: .; j_call: TRBJ1-6; clone_size: once; v_call: TRBV6-5
cdr3_nt: TGTGCCAGCTCATTATTCGACGGCAGTTACTACTCTGGGGCCAACGTCCTGACTTTC; cdr3_aa: CASSLFDGSYYSGANVLTF; d_call: .; j_call: TRBJ2-6; clone_size: .; v_call: TRBV18
cdr3_nt: TGTGCCAGCAGCACCGTGGGAGAGGGTTATCATGGCTACACCTTC; cdr3_aa: CASSTVGEGYHGYTF; d_call: .; j_call: TRBJ1-2; clone_size: .; v_call: TRBV5-6
cdr3_nt: TGTGCCAGCAGCTTCGGGACAGGCTCCTACAATGAGCAGTTCTTC; cdr3_aa: CASSFGTGSYNEQFF; d_call: TRBD1; j_call: TRBJ2-1; clone_size: .; v_call: TRBV5-4
cdr3_nt: TGCGCCAGCAGCTTGCTAGAGGCCTCGGGCTACACCTTC; cdr3_aa: CASSLLEASGYTF; d_call: .; j_call: TRBJ1-2; clone_size: .; v_call: TRBV5-1
cdr3_nt: TGCGCCAGCAGCCCTCACCCGACAGGGCGAACACAGAATGAAAAACTGTTTTTT; cdr3_aa: CASSPHPTGRTQNEKLFF; d_call: TRBD1; j_call: TRBJ1-4; clone_size: once; v_call: TRBV4-1
cdr3_nt: TGTGCCAGCAGCTTGAGGCGGGGGGCCACAGATACGCAGTATTTT; cdr3_aa: CASSLRRGATDTQYF; d_call: TRBD2; j_call: TRBJ2-3; clone_size: .; v_call: TRBV11-2
cdr3_nt: TGTGCCAGCAGTTACCCTCCAGAGAACACTGAAGCTTTCTTT; cdr3_aa: CASSYPPENTEAFF; d_call: .; j_call: TRBJ1-1; clone_size: .; v_call: TRBV6-6
cdr3_nt: TGTGCCAGCACTGGGTACGGACAGGGGAATTCACCCCTCCACTTT; cdr3_aa: CASTGYGQGNSPLHF; d_call: TRBD1; j_call: TRBJ1-6; clone_size: .; v_call: TRBV6-5
cdr3_nt: TGTGCCAGTAGTACCCGGACTAGCTCCTACGCCGGGGAGCTGTTTTTT; cdr3_aa: CASSTRTSSYAGELFF; d_call: TRBD2; j_call: TRBJ2-2; clone_size: few; v_call: TRBV19
cdr3_nt: TGTGCCAGCAGCGTATCCCCTGTCTCAGGCCCTCACACTGAAGCTTTCTTT; cdr3_aa: CASSVSPVSGPHTEAFF; d_call: .; j_call: TRBJ1-1; clone_size: .; v_call: TRBV7-9
cdr3_nt: TGTGCCAGTACCAGGACAGGGGCTGGGGAGACTGAAGCTTTCTTT; cdr3_aa: CASTRTGAGETEAFF; d_call: TRBD1; j_call: TRBJ1-1; clone_size: .; v_call: TRBV19
cdr3_nt: TGTGCCAGCTCACTTTCACGACAGGGGGATATCTATGGCTACACCTTC; cdr3_aa: CASSLSRQGDIYGYTF; d_call: TRBD1; j_call: TRBJ1-2; clone_size: .; v_call: TRBV18
cdr3_nt: TGTGCCAGCAGTCAGGTACGAAATACGCAGTATTTT; cdr3_aa: CASSQVRNTQYF; d_call: .; j_call: TRBJ2-3; clone_size: .; v_call: TRBV6-5
cdr3_nt: TGTGCCAGCAGCTTAGGACAAACCCAAGAGGGTGAAAAACTGTTTTTT; cdr3_aa: CASSLGQTQEGEKLFF; d_call: .; j_call: TRBJ1-4; clone_size: .; v_call: TRBV7-9
cdr3_nt: TGCGCCAGCAGCTTGACCGGGACCTACGAGCAGTACTTC; cdr3_aa: CASSLTGTYEQYF; d_call: .; j_call: TRBJ2-7; clone_size: .; v_call: TRBV5-1
cdr3_nt: TGTGCCAGCAGTTTATATCAAGCTCGGAACACCATATATTTT; cdr3_aa: CASSLYQARNTIYF; d_call: .; j_call: TRBJ1-3; clone_size: .; v_call: TRBV28
cdr3_nt: TGTGCCAGCAGCTTAGCGTTGGGAGGAAACACTGAAGCTTTCTTT; cdr3_aa: CASSLALGGNTEAFF; d_call: .; j_call: TRBJ1-1; clone_size: .; v_call: TRBV11-1
cdr3_nt: TGCGCCAGCAGCCTACCCAGGGGCCGGAACACCGGGGAGCTGTTTTTT; cdr3_aa: CASSLPRGRNTGELFF; d_call: .; j_call: TRBJ2-2; clone_size: .; v_call: TRBV5-1
cdr3_nt: TGTGCCAGCAGTCCCGGGACCTACAATGAGCAGTTCTTC; cdr3_aa: CASSPGTYNEQFF; d_call: .; j_call: TRBJ2-1; clone_size: .; v_call: TRBV11-3
cdr3_nt: TGTGCCAGCAGTTACTCGAGCGGAAACTATGGCTACACCTTC; cdr3_aa: CASSYSSGNYGYTF; d_call: .; j_call: TRBJ1-2; clone_size: .; v_call: TRBV6-5
cdr3_nt: TGTGCCAGCAGCCGGGCCGGGACAGGGAATAAACCCCTCCACTTT; cdr3_aa: CASSRAGTGNKPLHF; d_call: TRBD1; j_call: TRBJ1-6; clone_size: .; v_call: TRBV5-4
cdr3_nt: TGTGCCAGCAGGGCGGTAACAGGGGTTAATTCACCCCTCCACTTT; cdr3_aa: CASRAVTGVNSPLHF; d_call: TRBD1; j_call: TRBJ1-6; clone_size: few; v_call: TRBV7-3
cdr3_nt: TGCGCCAGCAGCTTGGTGGCTTCCTACAATGAGCAGTTCTTC; cdr3_aa: CASSLVASYNEQFF; d_call: .; j_call: TRBJ2-1; clone_size: .; v_call: TRBV5-1
cdr3_nt: TGTGCCAGCAGCGTTCGGGGGACTACTGAAGCTTTCTTT; cdr3_aa: CASSVRGTTEAFF; d_call: .; j_call: TRBJ1-1; clone_size: .; v_call: TRBV11-2
cdr3_nt: TGTGCCAGCAGCTTAGGGGGGGGCCAGGGGCATGAGCAGTTCTTC; cdr3_aa: CASSLGGGQGHEQFF; d_call: .; j_call: TRBJ2-1; clone_size: .; v_call: TRBV7-7
cdr3_nt: TGTGCCAGCAGTTTAAAGGGGTTTTCACCCCTCCACTTT; cdr3_aa: CASSLKGFSPLHF; d_call: .; j_call: TRBJ1-6; clone_size: .; v_call: TRBV12-3/TRBV12-4
cdr3_nt: TGTGCCAGTAGTATCACTAGCGGGGGGTCACCGGGGTCCAATGAGCAGTTCTTC; cdr3_aa: CASSITSGGSPGSNEQFF; d_call: TRBD2; j_call: TRBJ2-1; clone_size: .; v_call: TRBV19